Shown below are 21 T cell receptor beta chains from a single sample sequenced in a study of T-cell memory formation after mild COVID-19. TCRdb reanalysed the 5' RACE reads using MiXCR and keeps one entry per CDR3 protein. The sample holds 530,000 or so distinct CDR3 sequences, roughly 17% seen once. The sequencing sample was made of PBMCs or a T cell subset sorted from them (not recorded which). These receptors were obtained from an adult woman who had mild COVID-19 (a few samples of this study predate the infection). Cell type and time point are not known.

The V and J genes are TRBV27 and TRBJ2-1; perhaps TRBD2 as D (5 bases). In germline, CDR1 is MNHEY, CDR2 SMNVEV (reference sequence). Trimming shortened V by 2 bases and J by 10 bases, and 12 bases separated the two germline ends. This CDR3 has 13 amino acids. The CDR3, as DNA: TGTGCCAGCAGTTTAACGCTAGCCGTCGAGCAGTTCTTC. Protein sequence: CASSLTLAVEQFF.

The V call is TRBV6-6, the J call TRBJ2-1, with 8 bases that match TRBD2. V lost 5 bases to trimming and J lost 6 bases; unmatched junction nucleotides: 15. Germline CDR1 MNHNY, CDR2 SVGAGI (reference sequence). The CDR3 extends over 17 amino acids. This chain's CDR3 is CASSASLTLAELNEQFF. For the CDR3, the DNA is TGTGCCAGCAGTGCCTCTCTAACACTAGCGGAACTCAATGAGCAGTTCTTC.

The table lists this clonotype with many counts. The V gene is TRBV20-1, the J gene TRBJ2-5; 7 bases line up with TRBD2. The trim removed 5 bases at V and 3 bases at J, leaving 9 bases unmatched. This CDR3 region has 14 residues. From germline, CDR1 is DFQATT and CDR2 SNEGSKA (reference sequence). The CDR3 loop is CSALIKRGKETQYF. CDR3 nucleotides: TGCAGTGCTTTGATCAAGCGGGGTAAAGAGACCCAGTACTTC.

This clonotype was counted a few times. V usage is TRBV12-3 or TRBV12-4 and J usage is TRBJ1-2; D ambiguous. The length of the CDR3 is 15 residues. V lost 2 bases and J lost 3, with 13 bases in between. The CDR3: CASSLIQLSYYGYTF. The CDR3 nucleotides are TGTGCCAGCAGTTTAATACAGCTCAGTTACTATGGCTACACCTTC.

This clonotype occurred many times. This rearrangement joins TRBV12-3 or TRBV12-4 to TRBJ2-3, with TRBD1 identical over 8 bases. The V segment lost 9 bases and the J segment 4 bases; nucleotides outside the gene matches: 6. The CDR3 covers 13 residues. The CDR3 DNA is TGTGCCAGTGGACAGGGTACCCCAGATACGCAGTATTTT. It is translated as CASGQGTPDTQYF.

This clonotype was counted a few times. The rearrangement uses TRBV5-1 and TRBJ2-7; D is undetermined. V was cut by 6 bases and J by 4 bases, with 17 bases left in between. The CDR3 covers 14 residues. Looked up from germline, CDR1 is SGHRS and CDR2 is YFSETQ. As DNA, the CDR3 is TGCGCCAGCAAGGGCAACAGAGGTGTATACGAGCAGTACTTC. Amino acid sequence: CASKGNRGVYEQYF.

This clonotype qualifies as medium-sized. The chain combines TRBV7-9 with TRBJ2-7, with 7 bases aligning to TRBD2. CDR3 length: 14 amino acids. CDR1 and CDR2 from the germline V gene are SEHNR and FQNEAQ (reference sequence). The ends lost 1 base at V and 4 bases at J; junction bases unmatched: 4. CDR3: CASSLEGGSYEQYF. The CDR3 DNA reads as TGTGCCAGCAGCTTAGAGGGCGGGAGTTACGAGCAGTACTTC.

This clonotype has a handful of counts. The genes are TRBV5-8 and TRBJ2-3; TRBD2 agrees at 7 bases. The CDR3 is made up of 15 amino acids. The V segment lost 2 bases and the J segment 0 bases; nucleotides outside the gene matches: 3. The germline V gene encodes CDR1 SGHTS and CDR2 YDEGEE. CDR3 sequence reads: CASSFRGSSTDTQYF. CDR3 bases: TGTGCCAGCAGCTTCCGCGGGAGTAGCACAGATACGCAGTATTTT.

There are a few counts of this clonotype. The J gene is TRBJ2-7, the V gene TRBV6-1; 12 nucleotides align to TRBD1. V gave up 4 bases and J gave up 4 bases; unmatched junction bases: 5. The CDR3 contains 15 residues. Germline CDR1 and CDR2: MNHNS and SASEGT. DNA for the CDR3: TGTGCCAGCAGTGTCCGGGGACAGGGGGCTTACGAGCAGTACTTC. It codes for CASSVRGQGAYEQYF.

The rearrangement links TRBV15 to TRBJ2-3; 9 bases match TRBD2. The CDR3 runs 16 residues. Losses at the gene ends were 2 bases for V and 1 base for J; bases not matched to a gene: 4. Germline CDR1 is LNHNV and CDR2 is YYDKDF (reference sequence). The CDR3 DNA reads TGTGCCACCAGCAGAACCTCTAGCGGGGGCACAGATACGCAGTATTTT. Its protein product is CATSRTSSGGTDTQYF.

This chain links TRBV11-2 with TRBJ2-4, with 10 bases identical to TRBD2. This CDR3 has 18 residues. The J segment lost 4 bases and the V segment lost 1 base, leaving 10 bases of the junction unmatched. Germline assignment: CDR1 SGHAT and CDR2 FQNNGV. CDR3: CASSLVVAGGRVKNIQYF. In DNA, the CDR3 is TGTGCCAGCAGCTTAGTGGTAGCGGGAGGACGGGTAAAAAACATTCAGTACTTC.

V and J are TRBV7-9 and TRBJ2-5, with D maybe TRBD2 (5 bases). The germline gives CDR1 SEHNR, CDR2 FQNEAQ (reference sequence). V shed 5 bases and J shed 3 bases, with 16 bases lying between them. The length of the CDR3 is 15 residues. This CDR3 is CASSGVAGTKETQYF. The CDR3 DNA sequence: TGTGCCAGCAGCGGCGTCGCGGGCACCAAAGAGACCCAGTACTTC.

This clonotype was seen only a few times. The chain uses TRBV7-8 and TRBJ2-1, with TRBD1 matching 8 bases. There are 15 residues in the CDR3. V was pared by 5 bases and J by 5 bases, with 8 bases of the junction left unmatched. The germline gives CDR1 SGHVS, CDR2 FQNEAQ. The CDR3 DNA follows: TGTGCCAGCAGCCACCGGGACAGGACCAACAATGAGCAGTTCTTC. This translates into CASSHRDRTNNEQFF. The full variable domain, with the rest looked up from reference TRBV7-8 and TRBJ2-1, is GAGVSQSPRYKVAKRGQDVALRCDPISGHVSLFWYQQALGQGPEFLTYFQNEAQLDKSGLPSDRFFAERPEGSVSTLKIQRTQQEDSAVYLCASSHRDRTNNEQFFGPGTRLTVL.

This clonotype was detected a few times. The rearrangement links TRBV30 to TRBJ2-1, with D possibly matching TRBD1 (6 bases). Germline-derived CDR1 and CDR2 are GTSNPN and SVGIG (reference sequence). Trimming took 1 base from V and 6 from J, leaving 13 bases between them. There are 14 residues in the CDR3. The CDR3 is CAWSGSVRGNEQFF. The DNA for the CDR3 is TGTGCCTGGAGTGGTTCCGTCAGGGGCAATGAGCAGTTCTTC. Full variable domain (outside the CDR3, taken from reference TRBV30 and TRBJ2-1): SQTIHQWPATLVQPVGSPLSLECTVEGTSNPNLYWYRQAAGRGLQLLFYSVGIGQISSEVPQNLSASRPQDRQFILSSKKLLLSDSGFYLCAWSGSVRGNEQFFGPGTRLTVL.

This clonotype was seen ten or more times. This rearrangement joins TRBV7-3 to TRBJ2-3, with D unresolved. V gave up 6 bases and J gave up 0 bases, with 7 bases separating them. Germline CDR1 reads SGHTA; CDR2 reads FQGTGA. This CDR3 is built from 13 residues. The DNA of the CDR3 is TGTGCCAGCAGTCGAACTAGCACAGATACGCAGTATTTT. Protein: CASSRTSTDTQYF.

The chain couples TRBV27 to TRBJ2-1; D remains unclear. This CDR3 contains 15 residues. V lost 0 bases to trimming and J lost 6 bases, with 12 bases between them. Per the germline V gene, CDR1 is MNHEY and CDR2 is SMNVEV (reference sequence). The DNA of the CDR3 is TGTGCCAGCAGTTTATCGATTGGACCTAGCAATGAGCAGTTCTTC. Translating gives CASSLSIGPSNEQFF.

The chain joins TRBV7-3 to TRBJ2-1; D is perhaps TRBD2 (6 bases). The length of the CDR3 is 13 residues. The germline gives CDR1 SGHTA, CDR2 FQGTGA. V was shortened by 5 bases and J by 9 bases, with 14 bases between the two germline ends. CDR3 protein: CASSPPGGSEQFF. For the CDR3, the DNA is TGTGCCAGCAGCCCCCCCGGGGGAAGTGAGCAGTTCTTC.

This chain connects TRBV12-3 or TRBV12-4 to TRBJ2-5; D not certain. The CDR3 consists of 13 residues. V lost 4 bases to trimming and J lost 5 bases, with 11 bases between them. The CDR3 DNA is TGTGCCAGCAGTTCCACGGTTGAGGAGACCCAGTACTTC. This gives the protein CASSSTVEETQYF.

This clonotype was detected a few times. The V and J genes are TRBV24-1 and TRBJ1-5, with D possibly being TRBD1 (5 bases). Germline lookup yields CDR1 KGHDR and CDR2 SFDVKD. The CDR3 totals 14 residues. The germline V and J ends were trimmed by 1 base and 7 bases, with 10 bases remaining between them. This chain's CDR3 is CATSDFLGVQPQHF. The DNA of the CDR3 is TGTGCCACCAGTGATTTTTTGGGGGTGCAGCCCCAGCATTTT.

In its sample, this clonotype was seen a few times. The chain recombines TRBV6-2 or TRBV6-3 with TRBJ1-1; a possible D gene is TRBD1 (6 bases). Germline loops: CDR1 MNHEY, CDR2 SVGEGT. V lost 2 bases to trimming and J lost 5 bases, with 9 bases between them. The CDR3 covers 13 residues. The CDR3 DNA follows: TGTGCCAGCAGTTACGGACAGTCTACTGAAGCTTTCTTT. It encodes CASSYGQSTEAFF.

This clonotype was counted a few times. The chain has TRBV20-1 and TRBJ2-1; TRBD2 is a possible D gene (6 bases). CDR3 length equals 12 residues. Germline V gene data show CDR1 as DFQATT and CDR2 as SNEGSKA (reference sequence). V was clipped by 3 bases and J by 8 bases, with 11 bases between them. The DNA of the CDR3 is TGCAGTGCTAGGGGACTTGACTATGAGCAGTTCTTC. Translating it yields CSARGLDYEQFF.